The 4 T cell receptor beta chains below come from one sample, sequenced in a study of T cell responses to AZD1222 COVID-19 vaccine. Clones were sequenced by immunoSEQ multiplex PCR, and TCRdb holds only the in-frame ones, with some missing. The data show 95,000 to 100,000 clones, about 90% seen once. Material: peripheral blood, obtained on day 0 of AZD1222 vaccination. The receptors were sampled from an adult in good health.

DNA for the CDR3: TGTGCCAGCATGTACGGTGGGAGCTACGAGCAGTACTTC. It is translated as CASMYGGSYEQYF. The chain combines TRBV6-6 with TRBJ2-7, with D tentatively TRBD2 (5 bases). V was trimmed by 7 bases and J by 3 bases, leaving 13 bases between them. Per the germline V gene, CDR1 is MNHNY and CDR2 is SVGAGI (reference sequence). The CDR3 has 13 amino acids.

This chain joins TRBV12-5 and TRBJ2-5; 8 bases line up with TRBD1. The CDR3 has 13 residues. The germline V gene encodes CDR1 LGHNT and CDR2 FRNRAP. With 6 bases clipped from V and 5 bases from J, the junction kept 5 bases outside the gene matches. The CDR3, as DNA: TGTGCTAGTGGATCGGACAGGGCTGAGACCCAGTACTTC. This gives the protein CASGSDRAETQYF. The whole variable domain, remainder taken from reference TRBV12-5 and TRBJ2-5, is DARVTQTPRHKVTEMGQEVTMRCQPILGHNTVFWYRQTMMQGLELLAYFRNRAPLDDSGMPKDRFSAEMPDATLATLKIQPSEPRDSAVYFCASGSDRAETQYFGPGTRLLVL.

V and J are TRBV7-9 and TRBJ2-7; D is perhaps TRBD2 (5 bases). The CDR3 consists of 14 residues. Trimming removed 2 bases from V and 2 bases from J, with 10 bases in between. Germline CDR1 reads SEHNR; CDR2 reads FQNEAQ (reference sequence). CDR3: CASSLPGLPYEQYF. Here the CDR3 DNA reads TGTGCCAGCAGCTTACCGGGGTTGCCCTACGAGCAGTACTTC. The full variable domain, with the rest looked up from reference TRBV7-9 and TRBJ2-7, is DTGVSQNPRHKITKRGQNVTFRCDPISEHNRLYWYRQTLGQGPEFLTYFQNEAQLEKSRLLSDRFSAERPKGSFSTLEIQRTEQGDSAMYLCASSLPGLPYEQYFGPGTRLTVT.

This sequence joins TRBV11-3 and TRBJ1-3; the D gene is possibly TRBD1 (6 bases). The CDR3 is 16 amino acids. CDR1 SGHNT and CDR2 YENEEA come from the germline V gene. V was clipped by 1 base and J by 2 bases, with 12 bases between them. The CDR3 DNA reads TGTGCCAGCAGCTTAGGAACCGGGACAACTGGAAACACCATATATTTT. Its translation is CASSLGTGTTGNTIYF.